The next 11 T cell receptor beta chains were all read from a single sample in a study of cytomegalovirus exposure and HLA in healthy donors. The PCR employed 60 Vbeta primers together with 13 Jbeta primers. Profiling relied on immunoSEQ multiplex PCR, and the TCRdb table lists in-frame clones only, not all of them. Found here are some 90,000 clones, approximately 72% of them singletons; the top ten hold about 3%. Sequenced input: PBMCs. The source is a woman between 40 and 55 years old in good health and CMV-seronegative.

This chain joins TRBV10-3 and TRBJ2-1, with 8 bases that match TRBD2. Trimming cost V 3 bases and J 3 bases; bases outside gene matches: 4. CDR1 ENHRY and CDR2 SYGVKD come from the germline V gene. This CDR3 contains 15 residues. For the CDR3, the DNA is TGTGCCATCAGTGAAAGAGCGGGAGACTACAATGAGCAGTTCTTC. Protein sequence: CAISERAGDYNEQFF.

This rearrangement joins TRBV10-3 to TRBJ1-5; D gene ambiguous. V was clipped by 6 bases and J by 2 bases, with 11 bases between them. Germline V gives CDR1 ENHRY, CDR2 SYGVKD. The CDR3 contains 14 residues. The CDR3 protein is CAIRSEGGNQPQHF. The CDR3 DNA follows: TGTGCCATCAGATCAGAGGGAGGCAATCAGCCCCAGCATTTT.

The rearrangement links TRBV6-4 to TRBJ2-1, with 9 nucleotides matching TRBD2. Per the germline V gene, CDR1 is MRHNA and CDR2 is SNTAGT. This CDR3 has 15 residues. J was trimmed by 8 bases and V by 3 bases; bases with no gene match: 8. This chain's CDR3 is CASSEIAGAAHEQFF. CDR3 nucleotide sequence: TGTGCCAGCAGTGAAATAGCGGGAGCGGCCCATGAGCAGTTCTTC.

The V call is TRBV6-6, the J call TRBJ1-2, with D possibly TRBD1 on 5 matching bases. CDR1 and CDR2 (germline): MNHNY, SVGAGI (reference sequence). The CDR3 contains 14 residues. V lost 5 bases to trimming and J lost 4 bases, with 14 bases between them. Written as DNA, the CDR3 is TGTGCCAGCAGTCGGGGGGGGAGAGGCTATGGCTACACCTTC. Protein sequence: CASSRGGRGYGYTF.

V gene TRBV5-1 combines with J gene TRBJ1-4, with a possible D match to TRBD1 (6 bases). Germline loops: CDR1 SGHRS, CDR2 YFSETQ. V was shortened by 4 bases and J by 8 bases, with 12 bases between the two germline ends. There are 13 residues in the CDR3. The CDR3 coding sequence is TGCGCCAGCAGCCCGGGACACGGCGAAAAACTGTTTTTT. Translating it yields CASSPGHGEKLFF.

This clone was counted between two and nine times. The CDR3 coding sequence is TGCGCCAGCAGCCCCATGCGACACAACACTGAAGCTTTCTTT. This codes for CASSPMRHNTEAFF. The chain couples TRBV5-1 to TRBJ1-1; D call uncertain. CDR3 size: 14 residues. Germline CDR1 is SGHRS and CDR2 is YFSETQ. Trimming stripped 4 bases from V and 2 bases from J, with 12 bases between. Full variable domain (remainder filled in from reference TRBV5-1 and TRBJ1-1): KAGVTQTPRYLIKTRGQQVTLSCSPISGHRSVSWYQQTPGQGLQFLFEYFSETQRNKGNFPGRFSGRQFSNSRSEMNVSTLELGDSALYLCASSPMRHNTEAFFGQGTRLTVV.

The chain recombines TRBV5-6 with TRBJ1-2; D may be TRBD1 (6 bases). The CDR3 loop spans 13 amino acids. From germline, CDR1 is SGHDT and CDR2 YYEEEE. V lost 4 bases and J lost 5, with 12 bases in between. CDR3 loop: CASSPEQGYGYTF. In DNA form, the CDR3 reads TGTGCCAGCAGCCCCGAACAGGGATATGGCTACACCTTC.

The DNA for the CDR3 is TGTGCCAGCAGTTCTAGCGTATTCTCCACAGATACGCAGTATTTT. Its translation is CASSSSVFSTDTQYF. This chain joins TRBV27 and TRBJ2-3; D is possibly TRBD2 (6 bases). CDR1 MNHEY and CDR2 SMNVEV come from the germline V gene (reference sequence). Deletions cut 4 bases from V and 2 bases from J, with 13 bases between. The CDR3 loop spans 15 amino acids.

This rearrangement joins TRBV7-2 to TRBJ2-1; D perhaps matches TRBD1 (7 bases). The CDR3 is made up of 15 amino acids. V gave up 2 bases and J gave up 4 bases, with 12 bases separating them. Germline loops: CDR1 SGHTA, CDR2 FQGNSA. The CDR3 reads CASSLSRGEYNEQFF. The CDR3 bases are TGTGCCAGCAGCTTAAGCAGGGGGGAATACAATGAGCAGTTCTTC.

The sample holds one count of this clone. V gene TRBV19 combines with J gene TRBJ2-6; D unresolved. Trimming cost V 1 base and J 1 base, with 11 bases left between them. CDR1 and CDR2 from the germline V gene are LNHDA and SQIVND (reference sequence). CDR3 length equals 17 residues. CDR3 nucleotide sequence: TGTGCCAGTAGTATAGCATCGCGAGGTTCTGGGGCCAACGTCCTGACTTTC. Its translation: CASSIASRGSGANVLTF.

V and J are TRBV5-1 and TRBJ2-1; 9 positions match TRBD1. V gave up 5 bases and J gave up 9 bases; unmatched junction bases: 12. This CDR3 comprises 15 residues. CDR1 is SGHRS, CDR2 YFSETQ, per germline. Here the CDR3 DNA reads TGCGCCAGCAGTTACCTACAGGGGGCTGACGGTGAGCAGTTCTTC. Translation gives CASSYLQGADGEQFF.